The 12 T cell receptor beta chains in this list originate from one sample, sequenced in a study of beta chain features in type 1 diabetes. Reverse transcribing all isolated RNA meant expressed TCRB transcripts were sequenced. Only in-frame clones appear in the TCRdb table, and some are missing; sequencing was by immunoSEQ multiplex PCR. The sample carries around 430,000 clones, approximately 30% recorded once. The sample comprised naive CD4+ T cells from blood. These receptors came from a man in his late teens or twenties in good health.

The V call is TRBV28, the J call TRBJ2-1; 8 positions match TRBD2. Looked up from germline, CDR1 is MDHEN and CDR2 is SYDVKM. The trim removed 5 bases at V and 8 bases at J, leaving 14 bases unmatched. This CDR3 contains 16 residues. In DNA form, the CDR3 reads TGTGCCAGCAGTACCCTCGAGAGCGGGAGACGCGATGAGCAGTTCTTC. Amino acid sequence: CASSTLESGRRDEQFF. Complete variable domain (other parts from reference TRBV28 and TRBJ2-1): DVKVTQSSRYLVKRTGEKVFLECVQDMDHENMFWYRQDPGLGLRLIYFSYDVKMKEKGDIPEGYSVSREKKERFSLILESASTNQTSMYLCASSTLESGRRDEQFFGPGTRLTVL.

This chain joins TRBV5-6 and TRBJ2-7, with D unresolved. The CDR3 loop spans 16 amino acids. The germline V and J ends were trimmed by 3 bases and 1 base, with 17 bases remaining between them. Germline lookup yields CDR1 SGHDT and CDR2 YYEEEE. CDR3 DNA sequence: TGTGCCAGCAGCTGGTACAGAACGGCGGCGTCCTACGAGCAGTACTTC. As protein: CASSWYRTAASYEQYF.

This chain connects TRBV25-1 to TRBJ2-5; no reliable D call. Per germline, CDR1 MGHDK and CDR2 SYGVNS. CDR3 length equals 16 residues. V gave up 1 base and J gave up 2 bases, with 14 bases separating them. This CDR3 is CASSESWVYRQETQYF. CDR3 sequence (DNA): TGTGCCAGCAGTGAATCTTGGGTTTACCGACAAGAGACCCAGTACTTC.

This clone has a handful of counts. The chain recombines TRBV19 with TRBJ2-3; 10 bases match TRBD2. Trimming at V came to 6 bases and at J to 6 bases, leaving 6 bases not matched to a gene. Germline loops: CDR1 LNHDA, CDR2 SQIVND (reference sequence). The CDR3 sequence is 14 residues long. The CDR3 DNA reads TGTGCCAGTAGACTAGCGGGGCGTGTGGATACGCAGTATTTT. It specifies CASRLAGRVDTQYF.

This clone was seen a single time. The CDR3 nucleotides are TGTGCCAGCAGCCTCGGACACCCTGGGGCCAACGTCCTGACTTTC. It yields the protein CASSLGHPGANVLTF. The V call is TRBV27, the J call TRBJ2-6, with D possibly TRBD1 on 5 matching bases. Between the trimmed V and J ends, which lost 6 bases and 2 bases, there was a span of 11 bases. This CDR3 has 15 residues. CDR1 MNHEY and CDR2 SMNVEV come from the germline V gene (reference sequence). The full variable domain, completed using reference TRBV27 and TRBJ2-6, is EAQVTQNPRYLITVTGKKLTVTCSQNMNHEYMSWYRQDPGLGLRQIYYSMNVEVTDKGDVPEGYKVSRKEKRNFPLILESPSPNQTSLYFCASSLGHPGANVLTFGAGSRLTVL.

This clone was seen more than once but under ten times. The CDR3 here is CASSETGYEKLFF. CDR3 nucleotide sequence: TGTGCCAGCAGTGAAACAGGCTATGAAAAACTGTTTTTT. This rearrangement joins TRBV2 to TRBJ1-4; tentative D call: TRBD1 (5 bases). V lost 2 bases to trimming and J lost 6 bases, with 7 bases between them. The length of the CDR3 is 13 residues. The germline V gene has CDR1 SNHLY and CDR2 FYNNEI.

The CDR3 protein is CASSGPRTKGETQYF. The CDR3 DNA is TGTGCCAGTAGTGGACCCCGGACCAAGGGGGAGACCCAGTACTTC. The chain joins TRBV19 to TRBJ2-5, with D possibly TRBD1 on 5 matching bases. The V end lost 5 bases, the J end lost 5 bases, and 18 bases lay between the germline ends. This CDR3 region has 15 residues. Germline CDR1 LNHDA, CDR2 SQIVND (reference sequence).

The chain uses TRBV30 and TRBJ1-4; D is perhaps TRBD1 (5 bases). Trimming stripped 5 bases from V and 7 bases from J, with 14 bases between. Germline lookup yields CDR1 GTSNPN and CDR2 SVGIG (reference sequence). The CDR3 loop spans 13 amino acids. CDR3 protein: CAWAGRMGEKLFF. CDR3 bases: TGTGCCTGGGCGGGACGAATGGGTGAAAAACTGTTTTTT.

This clone turned up a few times. The chain links TRBV7-2 to TRBJ2-3, with D perhaps matching TRBD1 or TRBD2 (5 bases each). Per the germline V gene, CDR1 is SGHTA and CDR2 is FQGNSA. This CDR3 spans 16 amino acids. Trimming left V 7 bases short and J 1 base short, with 18 bases between. CDR3 loop: CASTFPGLFGTDTQYF. The DNA of the CDR3 is TGTGCCAGCACCTTTCCGGGGCTCTTTGGCACAGATACGCAGTATTTT.

This clone was counted a few times. CDR3 sequence (DNA): TGTGCCTGGAGTTGGACAGGGAGTCAGCCCCAGCATTTT. Protein: CAWSWTGSQPQHF. V is TRBV30 and J is TRBJ1-5; the match to TRBD1 covers 8 bases. The CDR3 is 13 residues long. The junction had 3 bases not matched to a gene; V was cut back by 2 bases and J by 6 bases. Germline CDR1 is GTSNPN and CDR2 is SVGIG (reference sequence).

The DNA for the CDR3 is TGTGCCAGCAGATCACTAGCGGGAGTGAGGAATGAGCAGTTCTTC. It specifies CASRSLAGVRNEQFF. The rearrangement joins TRBV2 to TRBJ2-1; 11 bases map to TRBD2. The CDR3 covers 15 residues. Germline V gene data show CDR1 as SNHLY and CDR2 as FYNNEI. After removal of 6 bases from V and 7 bases from J, the junction contained 8 bases not matched to a gene.

This clone has a handful of counts. Other DNA sequences in the same sample also yield this CDR3. This sequence joins TRBV30 and TRBJ1-1, with TRBD1 identical over 7 bases. The CDR3 has 13 amino acids. With V trimmed by 2 bases and J by 1 base, 1 base remained unmatched. Germline-derived CDR1 and CDR2 are GTSNPN and SVGIG (reference sequence). Here the CDR3 reads CAWSRTGNTEAFF. CDR3 bases: TGTGCCTGGAGTAGGACAGGGAACACTGAAGCTTTCTTT.